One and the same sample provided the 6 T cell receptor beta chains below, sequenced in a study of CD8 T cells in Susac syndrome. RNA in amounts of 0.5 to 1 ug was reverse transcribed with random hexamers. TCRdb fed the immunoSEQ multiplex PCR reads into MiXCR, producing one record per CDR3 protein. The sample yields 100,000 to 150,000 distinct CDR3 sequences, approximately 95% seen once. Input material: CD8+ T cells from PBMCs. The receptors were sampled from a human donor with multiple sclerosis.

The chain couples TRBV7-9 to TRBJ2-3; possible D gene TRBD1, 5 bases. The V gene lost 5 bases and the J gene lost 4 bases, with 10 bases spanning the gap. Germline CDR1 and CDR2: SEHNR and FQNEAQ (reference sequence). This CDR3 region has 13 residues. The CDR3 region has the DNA TGTGCCAGCAGCCAAGGGGTACCAGATACGCAGTATTTT. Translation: CASSQGVPDTQYF. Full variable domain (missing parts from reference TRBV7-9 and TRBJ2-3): DTGVSQNPRHKITKRGQNVTFRCDPISEHNRLYWYRQTLGQGPEFLTYFQNEAQLEKSRLLSDRFSAERPKGSFSTLEIQRTEQGDSAMYLCASSQGVPDTQYFGPGTRLTVL.

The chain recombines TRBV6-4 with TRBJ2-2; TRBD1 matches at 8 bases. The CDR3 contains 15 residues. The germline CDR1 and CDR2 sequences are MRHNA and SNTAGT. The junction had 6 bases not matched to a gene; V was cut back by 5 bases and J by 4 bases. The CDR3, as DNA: TGTGCCAGCAGTCCGACAGGGGACCTCACCGGGGAGCTGTTTTTT. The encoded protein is CASSPTGDLTGELFF.

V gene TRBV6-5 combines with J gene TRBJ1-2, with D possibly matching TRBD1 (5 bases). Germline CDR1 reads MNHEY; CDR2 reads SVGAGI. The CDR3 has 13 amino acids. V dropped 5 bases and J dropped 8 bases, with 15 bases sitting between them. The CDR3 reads CASSGHLTEGYTF. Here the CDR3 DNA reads TGTGCCAGCAGTGGACACCTAACGGAAGGCTACACCTTC.

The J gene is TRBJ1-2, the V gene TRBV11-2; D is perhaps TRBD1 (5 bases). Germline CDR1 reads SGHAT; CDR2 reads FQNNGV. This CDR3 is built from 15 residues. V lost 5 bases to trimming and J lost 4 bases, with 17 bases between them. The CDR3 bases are TGTGCCAGCAGCCCAACGGGACGGATGATCTATGGCTACACCTTC. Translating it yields CASSPTGRMIYGYTF.

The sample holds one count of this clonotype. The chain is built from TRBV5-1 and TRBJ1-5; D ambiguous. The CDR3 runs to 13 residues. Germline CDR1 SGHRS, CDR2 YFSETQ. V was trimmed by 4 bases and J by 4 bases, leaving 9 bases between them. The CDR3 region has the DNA TGCGCCAGCAGCGCCTACACGAATCAGCCCCAGCATTTT. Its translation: CASSAYTNQPQHF.

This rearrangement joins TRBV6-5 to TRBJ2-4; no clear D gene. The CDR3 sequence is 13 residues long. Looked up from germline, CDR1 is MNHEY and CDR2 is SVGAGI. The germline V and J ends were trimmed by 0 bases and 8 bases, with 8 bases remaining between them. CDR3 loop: CASSYSPKDIQYF. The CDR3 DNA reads TGTGCCAGCAGTTACTCCCCGAAGGACATTCAGTACTTC.